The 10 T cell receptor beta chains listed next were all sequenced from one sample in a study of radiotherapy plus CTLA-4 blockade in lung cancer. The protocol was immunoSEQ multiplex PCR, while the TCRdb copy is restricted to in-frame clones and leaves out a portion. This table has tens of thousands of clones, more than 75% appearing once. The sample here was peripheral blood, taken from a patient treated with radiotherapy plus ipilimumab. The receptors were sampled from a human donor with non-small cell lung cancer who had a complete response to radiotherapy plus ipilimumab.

The CDR3 region has the DNA TGTGCCAGCAGTTACTCGGGGGCCCAAGAGACCCAGTACTTC. Translating it yields CASSYSGAQETQYF. The J gene is TRBJ2-5, the V gene TRBV6-5; D is possibly TRBD1 (6 bases). Germline V gene data show CDR1 as MNHEY and CDR2 as SVGAGI. V was cut by 0 bases and J by 1 base, with 6 bases left in between. The CDR3 has 14 amino acids.

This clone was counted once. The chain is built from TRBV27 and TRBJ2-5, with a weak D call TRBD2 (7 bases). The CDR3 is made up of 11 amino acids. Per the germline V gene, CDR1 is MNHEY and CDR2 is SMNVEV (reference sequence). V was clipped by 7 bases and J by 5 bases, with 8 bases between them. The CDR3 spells CASKGGETQYF. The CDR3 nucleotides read TGTGCCAGCAAGGGGGGGGAGACCCAGTACTTC.

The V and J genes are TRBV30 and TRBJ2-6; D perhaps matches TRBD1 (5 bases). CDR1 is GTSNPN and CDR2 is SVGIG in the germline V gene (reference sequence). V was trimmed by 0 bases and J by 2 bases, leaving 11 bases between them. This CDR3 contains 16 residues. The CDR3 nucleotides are TGTGCCTGGAGTGTAGTCAGGGTGGCTGGGGCCAACGTCCTGACTTTC. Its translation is CAWSVVRVAGANVLTF.

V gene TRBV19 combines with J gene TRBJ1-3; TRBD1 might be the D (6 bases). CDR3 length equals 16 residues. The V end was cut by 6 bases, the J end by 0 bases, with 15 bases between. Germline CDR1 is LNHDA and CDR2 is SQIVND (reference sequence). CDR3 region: CASSPQDRSSGNTIYF. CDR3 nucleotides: TGTGCCAGTAGCCCCCAGGACAGAAGCTCTGGAAACACCATATATTTT.

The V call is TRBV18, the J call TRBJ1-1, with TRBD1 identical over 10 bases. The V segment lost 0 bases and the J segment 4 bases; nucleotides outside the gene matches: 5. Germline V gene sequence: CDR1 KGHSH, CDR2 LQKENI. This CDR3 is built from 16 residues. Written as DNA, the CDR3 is TGTGCCAGCTCACCACCCTCCGGGGACAGGGGCACTGAAGCTTTCTTT. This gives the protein CASSPPSGDRGTEAFF.

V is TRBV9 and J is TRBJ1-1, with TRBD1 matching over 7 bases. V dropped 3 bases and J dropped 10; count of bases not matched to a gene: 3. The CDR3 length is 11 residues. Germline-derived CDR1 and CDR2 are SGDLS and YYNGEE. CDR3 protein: CASSDPGGAFF. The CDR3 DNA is TGTGCCAGCAGCGACCCAGGGGGAGCTTTCTTT.

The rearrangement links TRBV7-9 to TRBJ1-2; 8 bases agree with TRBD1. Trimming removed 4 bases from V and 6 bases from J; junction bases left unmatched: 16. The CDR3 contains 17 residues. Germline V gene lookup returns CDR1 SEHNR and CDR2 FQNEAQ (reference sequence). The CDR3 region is CASSSFGGQGAADGYTF. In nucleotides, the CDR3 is TGTGCCAGCAGCTCCTTTGGCGGGCAGGGGGCGGCTGATGGCTACACCTTC. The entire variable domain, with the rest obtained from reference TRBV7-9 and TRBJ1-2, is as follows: DTGVSQNPRHKITKRGQNVTFRCDPISEHNRLYWYRQTLGQGPEFLTYFQNEAQLEKSRLLSDRFSAERPKGSFSTLEIQRTEQGDSAMYLCASSSFGGQGAADGYTFGSGTRLTVV.

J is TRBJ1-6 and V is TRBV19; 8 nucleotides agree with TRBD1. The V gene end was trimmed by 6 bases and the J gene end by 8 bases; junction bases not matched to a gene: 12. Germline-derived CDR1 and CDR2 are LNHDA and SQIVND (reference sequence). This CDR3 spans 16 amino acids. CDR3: CASSKYRTGRDSPLHF. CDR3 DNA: TGTGCCAGTAGCAAATACCGGACAGGGCGAGATTCACCCCTCCACTTT. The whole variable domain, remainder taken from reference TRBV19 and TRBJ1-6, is DGGITQSPKYLFRKEGQNVTLSCEQNLNHDAMYWYRQDPGQGLRLIYYSQIVNDFQKGDIAEGYSVSREKKESFPLTVTSAQKNPTAFYLCASSKYRTGRDSPLHFGNGTRLTVT.

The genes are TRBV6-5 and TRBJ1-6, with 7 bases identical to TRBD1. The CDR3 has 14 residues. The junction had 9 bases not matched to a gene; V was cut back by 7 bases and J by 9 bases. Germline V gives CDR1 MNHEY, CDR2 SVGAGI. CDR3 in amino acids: CASTVGGQRSPLHF. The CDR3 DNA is TGTGCCAGCACCGTAGGGGGACAGCGTTCACCCCTCCACTTT.

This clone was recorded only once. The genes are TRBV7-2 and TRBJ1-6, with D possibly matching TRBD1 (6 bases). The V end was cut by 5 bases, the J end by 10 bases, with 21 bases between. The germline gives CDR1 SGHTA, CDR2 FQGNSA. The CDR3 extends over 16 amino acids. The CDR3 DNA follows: TGTGCCAGCAGCGGACAGCTTTCGGGCAGTAGGTCACCCCTCCACTTT. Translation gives CASSGQLSGSRSPLHF.